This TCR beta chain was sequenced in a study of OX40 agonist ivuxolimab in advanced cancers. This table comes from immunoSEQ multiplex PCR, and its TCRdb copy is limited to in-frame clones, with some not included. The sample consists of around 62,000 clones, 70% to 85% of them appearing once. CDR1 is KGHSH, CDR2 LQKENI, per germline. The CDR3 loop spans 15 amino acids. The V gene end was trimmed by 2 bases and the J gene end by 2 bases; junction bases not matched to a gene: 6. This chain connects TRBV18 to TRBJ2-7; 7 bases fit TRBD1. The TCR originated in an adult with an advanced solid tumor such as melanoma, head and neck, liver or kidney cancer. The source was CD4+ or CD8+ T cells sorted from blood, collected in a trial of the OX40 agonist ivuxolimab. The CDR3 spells CASSPREGTAYEQYF. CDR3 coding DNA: TGTGCCAGCTCACCAAGGGAAGGGACAGCCTACGAGCAGTACTTC.